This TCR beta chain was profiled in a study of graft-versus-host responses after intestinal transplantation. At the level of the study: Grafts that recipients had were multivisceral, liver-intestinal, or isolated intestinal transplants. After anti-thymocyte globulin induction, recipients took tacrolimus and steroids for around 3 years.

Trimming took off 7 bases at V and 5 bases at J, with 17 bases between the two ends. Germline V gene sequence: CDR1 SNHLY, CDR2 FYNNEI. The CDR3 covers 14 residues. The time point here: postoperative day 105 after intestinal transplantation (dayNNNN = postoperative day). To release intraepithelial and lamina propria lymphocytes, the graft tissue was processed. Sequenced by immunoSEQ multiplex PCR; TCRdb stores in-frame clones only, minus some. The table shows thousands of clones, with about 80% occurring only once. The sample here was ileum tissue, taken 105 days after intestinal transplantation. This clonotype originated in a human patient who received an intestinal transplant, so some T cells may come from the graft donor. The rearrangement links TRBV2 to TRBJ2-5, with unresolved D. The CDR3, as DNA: TGTGCCAGCAATAGGTACCTCGGCCAGGAGACCCAGTACTTC. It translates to CASNRYLGQETQYF.